A single sample gave rise to the 7 T cell receptor beta chains below, sequenced in a study of T cells in Graves' hyperthyroidism and ophthalmopathy (dated by TCRdb to between 2018 and 2021). Library construction relied on multiplex PCR. Instrument on record: Illumina HiSeq 2000. The TCR beta CDR3 regions were amplified from the RNA transcripts. The TCR CDR3 was subjected to a first round of RT-PCR using the HTBI primer set and the Qiagen OneStep RT-PCR kit. TCRdb redid the processing of the public reads, applying fastp at Q25 and MiXCR, and retained in-frame beta chains. Identical CDR3 proteins give one entry, which carries the most common genes and DNA. Recorded for this sample are over 500,000 distinct CDR3 sequences; 12% to 15% of them occurred a single time. Of the sample, around 13% is held by the ten largest clones. Specimen: blood. The receptors were sampled from a woman aged 35 to 49 with Graves' hyperthyroidism.

This clonotype was counted at least ten times. V usage is TRBV2 and J usage is TRBJ2-5; D uncertain. Germline CDR1 SNHLY, CDR2 FYNNEI. The V and J ends lost 3 bases and 3 bases respectively, with 5 bases between them. The CDR3 covers 12 residues. CDR3 in DNA: TGTGCCAGCAGTGAGGTGGAAGAGACCCAGTACTTC. This translates into CASSEVEETQYF.

This clonotype has a handful of counts. The chain joins TRBV12-5 to TRBJ1-4, with D unresolved. Germline lookup yields CDR1 LGHNT and CDR2 FRNRAP. CDR3 length: 13 residues. Trimming removed 5 bases at V and 5 bases at J, with 9 bases between. The CDR3: CASGDTINEKLFF. CDR3 bases: TGTGCTAGTGGTGACACTATAAATGAAAAACTGTTTTTT. Full variable domain (missing parts from reference TRBV12-5 and TRBJ1-4): DARVTQTPRHKVTEMGQEVTMRCQPILGHNTVFWYRQTMMQGLELLAYFRNRAPLDDSGMPKDRFSAEMPDATLATLKIQPSEPRDSAVYFCASGDTINEKLFFGSGTQLSVL.

V usage is TRBV9 and J usage is TRBJ2-2; no clear D. With 3 bases removed from V and 1 base from J, the gap between germline ends came to 10 bases. Germline V gene data show CDR1 as SGDLS and CDR2 as YYNGEE. CDR3 size: 15 residues. CDR3 nucleotide sequence: TGTGCCAGCAGCGGCCAAAGAATGAACACCGGGGAGCTGTTTTTT. This codes for CASSGQRMNTGELFF.

This rearrangement joins TRBV29-1 to TRBJ2-2, with a weak D call TRBD2 (5 bases). The CDR3 totals 13 residues. Germline values: CDR1 SQVTM, CDR2 ANQGSEA. Trimming shortened V by 4 bases and J by 7 bases, and 13 bases separated the two germline ends. The CDR3: CSVVWLADGELFF. The CDR3 region has the DNA TGCAGCGTTGTTTGGCTAGCCGACGGGGAGCTGTTTTTT.

This rearrangement joins TRBV19 to TRBJ1-5; possibly TRBD1 for D (5 bases). Germline V gene sequence: CDR1 LNHDA, CDR2 SQIVND (reference sequence). V dropped 6 bases and J dropped 5 bases, with 17 bases sitting between them. The CDR3 loop spans 15 amino acids. CDR3 DNA: TGTGCCAGTAGGAGAACGGAGGGGTCTCATCAGCCCCAGCATTTT. Amino acids: CASRRTEGSHQPQHF. The whole variable domain, filled in from reference TRBV19 and TRBJ1-5, reads DGGITQSPKYLFRKEGQNVTLSCEQNLNHDAMYWYRQDPGQGLRLIYYSQIVNDFQKGDIAEGYSVSREKKESFPLTVTSAQKNPTAFYLCASRRTEGSHQPQHFGDGTRLSIL.

This clonotype was recorded many times. The chain links TRBV30 to TRBJ2-1, with TRBD1 as a possible D gene (6 bases). This CDR3 has 13 residues. Germline CDR1 reads GTSNPN; CDR2 reads SVGIG (reference sequence). The V gene lost 3 bases and the J gene lost 9 bases, with 15 bases spanning the gap. The CDR3 sequence: CAWSTGSWAEQFF. CDR3 DNA sequence: TGTGCCTGGAGCACAGGGAGCTGGGCTGAGCAGTTCTTC.

The gene calls are TRBV19 and TRBJ2-4; possible D gene TRBD1, 6 bases. The V end lost 4 bases, the J end lost 5 bases, and 12 bases lay between the germline ends. The CDR3 is made up of 14 amino acids. Germline V CDR1 and CDR2: LNHDA, SQIVND (reference sequence). CDR3 nucleotide sequence: TGTGCCAGTAGTAAGGCAGGGGTAGAAAACATTCAGTACTTC. Its translation is CASSKAGVENIQYF.